The 28 T cell receptor beta chains below all came from one sample that was sequenced in a study of technical replicates of blood from a few donors. Sequencing used immunoSEQ multiplex PCR; TCRdb keeps in-frame clones, though not all of them. The sample lists 45,000 to 60,000 clones, roughly 95% occurring once. Sequenced material: PBMCs. The receptors derive from a human donor in good health. Some clones in this sample may be carry-over from other donors' samples.

As DNA, the CDR3 is TGCGCCAGCAGTCAAATTACTGAGACCGGGGAGCTGTTTTTT. Its protein product is CASSQITETGELFF. V is TRBV23-1 and J is TRBJ2-2; no clear D. TRBV23-1 is labeled an ORF, and its function is uncertain. V gave up 2 bases and J gave up 5 bases, with 9 bases separating them. The CDR3 loop spans 14 amino acids.

The chain uses TRBV20-1 and TRBJ2-7; possibly TRBD2 for D (6 bases). Germline assignment: CDR1 DFQATT and CDR2 SNEGSKA (reference sequence). The CDR3 is made up of 11 amino acids. V dropped 3 bases and J dropped 6 bases, with 9 bases sitting between them. The DNA for the CDR3 is TGCAGTGCTAGGGGCGGGGCCGAGCAGTACTTC. This sequence encodes CSARGGAEQYF.

The rearrangement links TRBV6-4 to TRBJ1-2; D ambiguous. The ends were cut back, 7 bases at V and 4 bases at J, with 19 bases in the middle. The CDR3 has 15 residues. Per the germline V gene, CDR1 is MRHNA and CDR2 is SNTAGT. The chain's CDR3 is CASTPPGNSLYGYTF. In DNA form, the CDR3 reads TGTGCCAGCACTCCCCCGGGGAACAGCCTCTATGGCTACACCTTC.

V is TRBV7-9 and J is TRBJ2-7; D is ambiguous. Trimming took off 2 bases at V and 5 bases at J, with 10 bases between the two ends. The CDR3 runs to 13 residues. The germline CDR1 and CDR2 sequences are SEHNR and FQNEAQ (reference sequence). CDR3: CASSLTLSDEQYF. Here the CDR3 DNA reads TGTGCCAGCAGCTTAACGCTGTCGGACGAGCAGTACTTC.

This clone was counted once. The chain links TRBV7-8 to TRBJ2-3, with 9 bases lining up with TRBD2. Germline V gene sequence: CDR1 SGHVS, CDR2 FQNEAQ. The V and J ends lost 7 bases and 1 base, in that order; junction bases with no gene match: 9. The CDR3 is made up of 16 amino acids. CDR3 nucleotides: TGTGCCAGCATGCGGGGGGGCCGGATCGGCACAGATACGCAGTATTTT. This codes for CASMRGGRIGTDTQYF.

The chain employs TRBV9 and TRBJ2-5, with 11 positions matching TRBD2. The junction had 10 bases not matched to a gene; V was cut back by 4 bases and J by 5 bases. The germline CDR1 and CDR2 sequences are SGDLS and YYNGEE. The CDR3 loop spans 16 amino acids. In DNA form, the CDR3 reads TGTGCCAGCAGCTCCCAGATAGCGGGAGGGGGGGAGACCCAGTACTTC. It specifies CASSSQIAGGGETQYF.

The chain has TRBV5-6 and TRBJ2-1, with 10 nucleotides matching TRBD2. In germline, CDR1 is SGHDT, CDR2 YYEEEE. The CDR3 has 14 residues. J lost 7 bases, V lost 2 bases, and 3 bases had no gene match. The CDR3 nucleotides are TGTGCCAGCAGCTTAGCGGGAGGGTTAAATGAGCAGTTCTTC. Protein sequence: CASSLAGGLNEQFF.

The chain has TRBV4-2 and TRBJ1-4; the D is unclear. V lost 4 bases to trimming and J lost 5 bases, with 17 bases between them. This CDR3 region has 16 residues. Germline V gene data show CDR1 as LGHNA and CDR2 as YNFKEQ. The CDR3 here is CASSRTLRELNEKLFF. CDR3 DNA sequence: TGTGCCAGCAGCCGGACTTTACGGGAGCTAAATGAAAAACTGTTTTTT.

J is TRBJ2-7 and V is TRBV5-1; no firm D call. V lost 5 bases to trimming and J lost 2 bases, with 11 bases between them. The CDR3 length is 13 residues. Germline-derived CDR1 and CDR2 are SGHRS and YFSETQ. CDR3 bases: TGCGCCAGCAGTTTACTCCCCCCCTACGAGCAGTACTTC. Amino acids: CASSLLPPYEQYF.

This chain uses TRBV6-4 with TRBJ2-7, with 9 bases lining up with TRBD2. The CDR3 is 16 amino acids. J was trimmed by 4 bases and V by 4 bases; bases with no gene match: 11. CDR1 is MRHNA, CDR2 SNTAGT, per germline. The CDR3 DNA sequence: TGTGCCAGCAGTGGCCCACCTAGCGGGGTTAAATACGAGCAGTACTTC. Translating it yields CASSGPPSGVKYEQYF.

The chain links TRBV5-6 to TRBJ1-6; a weak D match, TRBD1 (5 bases). CDR3 length: 17 residues. Germline-derived CDR1 and CDR2 are SGHDT and YYEEEE. V lost 0 bases and J lost 3, with 13 bases in between. CDR3 nucleotides: TGTGCCAGCAGCTTGGAGTCAGGGTCGGGCTATAATTCACCCCTCCACTTT. It yields the protein CASSLESGSGYNSPLHF.

This rearrangement joins TRBV5-8 to TRBJ1-1; D possibly corresponds to TRBD1 (6 bases). Germline loops: CDR1 SGHTS, CDR2 YDEGEE. The V and J ends lost 7 bases and 1 base respectively, with 8 bases between them. The length of the CDR3 is 12 residues. DNA for the CDR3: TGTGCCAGCGGACAGCGGAACACTGAAGCTTTCTTT. Its protein product is CASGQRNTEAFF.

The rearrangement uses TRBV18 and TRBJ1-4; TRBD1 agrees at 11 bases. The CDR3 spans 15 residues. Germline CDR1 reads KGHSH; CDR2 reads LQKENI. J gave up 1 base and V 7 bases, and 2 bases lay outside the gene matches. The CDR3: CASWTGGITNEKLFF. For the CDR3, the DNA is TGTGCCAGCTGGACAGGGGGCATAACTAATGAAAAACTGTTTTTT.

The genes are TRBV6-1 and TRBJ2-7, with a possible D match to TRBD1 (6 bases). Between the trimmed V and J ends, which lost 1 base and 2 bases, there was a span of 9 bases. The CDR3 totals 14 residues. Looked up from germline, CDR1 is MNHNS and CDR2 is SASEGT. CDR3 sequence: CASSEGDITYEQYF. As DNA, the CDR3 is TGTGCCAGCAGTGAAGGGGACATTACCTACGAGCAGTACTTC.

V usage is TRBV6-1 and J usage is TRBJ1-5; 8 bases match TRBD1. The CDR3 length is 15 residues. The V segment lost 6 bases and the J segment 2 bases; nucleotides outside the gene matches: 6. Germline CDR1 and CDR2: MNHNS and SASEGT. The DNA for the CDR3 is TGTGCCAGCAGCCTACAGGGGGTAGGCAATCAGCCCCAGCATTTT. It yields the protein CASSLQGVGNQPQHF.

Concerning this clone itself: Distinct nucleotide sequences in the sample also encode this CDR3. The rearrangement joins TRBV7-9 to TRBJ1-1, with 8 positions matching TRBD1. From germline, CDR1 is SEHNR and CDR2 FQNEAQ (reference sequence). V lost 6 bases and J lost 4; bases outside the gene matches: 4. The CDR3 is 13 residues long. The CDR3 is CASSPTGGTEAFF. Written as DNA, the CDR3 is TGTGCCAGCAGTCCCACAGGGGGCACTGAAGCTTTCTTT.

The chain has TRBV6-5 and TRBJ2-3; 8 bases agree with TRBD1. The ends lost 1 base at V and 3 bases at J; junction bases unmatched: 3. From germline, CDR1 is MNHEY and CDR2 SVGAGI. The CDR3 is 15 amino acids. The CDR3 DNA reads as TGTGCCAGCAGTTACTTCGGACAGGGTACAGATACGCAGTATTTT. Translating gives CASSYFGQGTDTQYF.

The J gene is TRBJ1-2, the V gene TRBV4-1; 8 nucleotides agree with TRBD1. The junction had 11 bases not matched to a gene; V was cut back by 1 base and J by 4 bases. Germline lookup yields CDR1 MGHRA and CDR2 YSYEKL. This CDR3 is built from 17 residues. CDR3 region: CASSQVWIRDRGYGYTF. CDR3 bases: TGCGCCAGCAGCCAAGTCTGGATCAGAGACAGGGGCTATGGCTACACCTTC.

This chain uses TRBV7-9 with TRBJ2-1, with TRBD2 matching over 12 bases. The CDR3 totals 16 residues. V shed 5 bases and J 8 bases; nucleotides not matched to a gene: 10. CDR1 and CDR2 from the germline V gene are SEHNR and FQNEAQ (reference sequence). Here the CDR3 reads CASSRLAGEGSDEQFF. The CDR3 nucleotides are TGTGCCAGCAGCCGACTAGCGGGAGAGGGTAGCGATGAGCAGTTCTTC.

The chain joins TRBV25-1 to TRBJ2-7; D is ambiguous. CDR1 is MGHDK, CDR2 SYGVNS, per germline. The CDR3 contains 12 residues. V was clipped by 1 base and J by 7 bases, with 8 bases between them. The CDR3 nucleotides read TGTGCCAGCAGTGAATGGGCAGGAGAGCAGTACTTC. This sequence encodes CASSEWAGEQYF.

This clone appeared once. The chain uses TRBV5-6 and TRBJ1-2; unclear D gene. This CDR3 has 13 residues. From germline, CDR1 is SGHDT and CDR2 YYEEEE. Trimming stripped 4 bases from V and 3 bases from J, with 10 bases between. The CDR3, as DNA: TGTGCCAGCAGCCAGACACCACACTATGGCTACACCTTC. It is translated as CASSQTPHYGYTF.

J is TRBJ2-7 and V is TRBV6-4, with 8 bases fitting TRBD2. CDR1 is MRHNA, CDR2 SNTAGT, per germline. This CDR3 is built from 15 residues. The V segment lost 2 bases and the J segment 3 bases; nucleotides outside the gene matches: 6. The chain's CDR3 is CASSDLGLVGYEQYF. Written as DNA, the CDR3 is TGTGCCAGCAGTGACCTGGGACTAGTGGGCTACGAGCAGTACTTC.

The chain is built from TRBV19 and TRBJ2-2, with 7 bases aligning to TRBD1. After removal of 10 bases from V and 0 bases from J, the junction contained 5 bases not matched to a gene. Germline CDR1 and CDR2: LNHDA and SQIVND (reference sequence). There are 14 residues in the CDR3. DNA of the CDR3: TGTGCCACCCCGGACAGGTCGAACACCGGGGAGCTGTTTTTT. It specifies CATPDRSNTGELFF.

The chain carries TRBV10-3 and TRBJ2-3, with a weak D call TRBD1 (5 bases). Germline CDR1 reads ENHRY; CDR2 reads SYGVKD. The CDR3 length is 13 residues. V was cut by 9 bases and J by 0 bases, with 10 bases left in between. The CDR3 region is CAILTESTDTQYF. CDR3 sequence (DNA): TGTGCCATATTGACAGAGAGCACAGATACGCAGTATTTT.

The chain is built from TRBV7-3 and TRBJ1-6; D perhaps matches TRBD1 (6 bases). The V gene lost 1 base and the J gene lost 10 bases, with 17 bases spanning the gap. The germline CDR1 and CDR2 sequences are SGHTA and FQGTGA. This CDR3 comprises 16 residues. The CDR3: CASSLSSTGSRSPLHF. In DNA, the CDR3 is TGTGCCAGCAGCTTAAGCTCTACAGGGAGCCGATCACCCCTCCACTTT.

The J gene is TRBJ2-3, the V gene TRBV7-7; D is uncertain. Germline CDR1 reads SSHAT; CDR2 reads FNYEAQ (reference sequence). The CDR3 is 13 residues long. The V end lost 4 bases, the J end lost 5 bases, and 10 bases lay between the germline ends. The CDR3 sequence is CASSSLSEDTQYF. The CDR3 bases are TGTGCCAGCAGCTCCCTTAGTGAAGATACGCAGTATTTT.

This clone showed up just once. The chain links TRBV5-1 to TRBJ2-3; D call uncertain. Germline V gene data show CDR1 as SGHRS and CDR2 as YFSETQ. The length of the CDR3 is 12 residues. Deletions cut 4 bases from V and 6 bases from J, with 9 bases between. The CDR3 reads CASSADLDTQYF. The CDR3 DNA reads as TGCGCCAGCAGCGCCGACTTGGATACGCAGTATTTT. The full variable domain, in which reference TRBV5-1 and TRBJ2-3 provide the parts outside the CDR3, is KAGVTQTPRYLIKTRGQQVTLSCSPISGHRSVSWYQQTPGQGLQFLFEYFSETQRNKGNFPGRFSGRQFSNSRSEMNVSTLELGDSALYLCASSADLDTQYFGPGTRLTVL.

CDR3 loop: CATSREVVGLYNEQFF. The CDR3 nucleotides read TGTGCCACCAGCAGAGAAGTTGTGGGACTCTACAATGAGCAGTTCTTC. The genes are TRBV15 and TRBJ2-1; D is possibly TRBD2 (6 bases). The CDR3 totals 16 residues. CDR1 and CDR2 from the germline V gene are LNHNV and YYDKDF (reference sequence). Deletions cut 0 bases from V and 3 bases from J, with 12 bases between.